The clone carrying this TCR beta chain was found a few times. The sample is drawn from a study of blood T cell repertoires in COVID-19. Germline V gene lookup returns CDR1 MGHDK and CDR2 SYGVNS. The CDR3 is made up of 16 amino acids. Trimming removed 4 bases from V and 1 base from J; junction bases left unmatched: 7. Authors' data handling: Estimation of nucleated cell counts was performed using reference gene primer amplification. Measured with immunoSEQ multiplex PCR; TCRdb has only the in-frame clones, and not every one. V and J calls and clone size are those listed in that table; D and trimming were worked out from the DNA. The sample contains roughly 81,000 clones, 70% to 90% of which appear only once.

This clonotype was obtained from a man between 40 and 49 years old with acute or convalescent COVID-19. Sequenced sample: peripheral blood. The rearrangement uses TRBV25-1 and TRBJ1-5, with TRBD1 identical over 7 bases. CDR3 region: CASSGSLGQSNQPQHF. The CDR3 DNA reads as TGTGCCAGCAGTGGCTCATTGGGACAGAGCAATCAGCCCCAGCATTTT. The whole variable domain, filled in from reference TRBV25-1 and TRBJ1-5, reads EADIYQTPRYLVIGTGKKITLECSQTMGHDKMYWYQQDPGMELHLIHYSYGVNSTEKGDLSSESTVSRIRTEHFPLTLESARPSHTSQYLCASSGSLGQSNQPQHFGDGTRLSIL.